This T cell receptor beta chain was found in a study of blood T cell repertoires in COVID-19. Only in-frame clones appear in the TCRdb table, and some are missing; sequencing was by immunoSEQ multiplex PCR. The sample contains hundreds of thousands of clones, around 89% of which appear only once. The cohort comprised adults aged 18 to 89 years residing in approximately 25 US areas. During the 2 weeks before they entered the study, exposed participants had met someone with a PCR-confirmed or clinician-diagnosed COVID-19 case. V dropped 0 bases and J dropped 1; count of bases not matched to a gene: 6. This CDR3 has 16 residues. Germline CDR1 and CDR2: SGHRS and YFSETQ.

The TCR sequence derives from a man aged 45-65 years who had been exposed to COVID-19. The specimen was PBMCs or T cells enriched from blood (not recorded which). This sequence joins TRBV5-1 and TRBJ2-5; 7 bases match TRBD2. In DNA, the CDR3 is TGCGCCAGCAGCTTGGCAGCTAGCGGTTTCCAAGAGACCCAGTACTTC. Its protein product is CASSLAASGFQETQYF.